This T cell receptor beta chain comes out of a study of radiation and T cells in renal cell carcinoma. Sequencing used immunoSEQ multiplex PCR; TCRdb keeps in-frame clones, though not all of them. The sample has about 140,000 clones; approximately 87% are singletons. This CDR3 contains 15 residues. V gave up 2 bases and J gave up 4 bases; unmatched junction bases: 6. Germline V gene data show CDR1 as ENHRY and CDR2 as SYGVKD. Time point of the sample: baseline pretreatment blood. This sample's treatment: 15 Gy SBRT to primary tumor, nephrectomy 4 weeks later. The TCR was taken from a woman aged 50 to 60 with renal cell carcinoma. The sample here was blood, taken from a patient whose treatment included radiotherapy and nephrectomy. The V call is TRBV10-3, the J call TRBJ1-2; 8 bases fit TRBD1. This CDR3 is CAISEQGQGLYGYTF. CDR3 nucleotide sequence: TGTGCCATCAGTGAGCAAGGACAGGGCCTCTATGGCTACACCTTC.